This T cell receptor (beta chain) originates from a study of blood T cells in healthy people across ages. A word on this clonotype: Antigen unknown.

Together with a sample-barcoded 5' primer, a J-beta primer mix was included in a second PCR lasting roughly 7 to 11 cycles. TCRdb called the 5' RACE reads again in MiXCR, with one record for every CDR3 protein. The data hold around 1,500,000 distinct CDR3 sequences, with roughly 27% observed a single time. Trimming shortened V by 6 bases and J by 4 bases, and 12 bases separated the two germline ends. The CDR3 has 13 amino acids. Overall study results and limits: The authors considered diversity estimates from one million T cells to be underestimates.

Material for sequencing was blood. The rearrangement uses TRBV12-3 or TRBV12-4 and TRBJ1-1; no clear D gene. The sequence derives from a woman aged 25-40 years in good health. In nucleotides, the CDR3 is TGTGCCAGCAGCCTAGGGATTGGCACTGAAGCTTTCTTT. Residues: CASSLGIGTEAFF.